A single sample is the source of the 28 T cell receptor beta chains below, sequenced in a study of T cell clones after liver transplantation. Sequenced by immunoSEQ multiplex PCR; TCRdb stores in-frame clones only, minus some. This table has roughly 67,000 clones, approximately 92% appearing once. Sequencing was performed on CD4+ T cells from blood, taken about 26 months after liver transplant. These receptors all stem from a human patient who received a liver transplant. Part of the T cell pool may stem from the graft donor.

The gene calls are TRBV7-2 and TRBJ2-1, with D perhaps TRBD1 (5 bases). The germline V gene encodes CDR1 SGHTA and CDR2 FQGNSA. V was cut by 1 base and J by 7 bases, with 8 bases left in between. There are 13 residues in the CDR3. The CDR3 here is CASSLVRTNEQFF. CDR3 sequence (DNA): TGTGCCAGCAGCTTAGTGAGGACAAATGAGCAGTTCTTC.

This clone was observed a handful of times. The V and J genes are TRBV11-3 and TRBJ2-7; 7 bases line up with TRBD2. Germline-derived CDR1 and CDR2 are SGHNT and YENEEA. The CDR3 is 14 residues long. J gave up 2 bases and V 5 bases, and 6 bases lay outside the gene matches. The CDR3, as DNA: TGTGCCAGCAGCGCCCCGGGGGGAGCCTACGAGCAGTACTTC. Translating gives CASSAPGGAYEQYF.

The chain has TRBV6-5 and TRBJ2-1; TRBD2 aligns across 13 bases. Unmatched junction bases numbered 9, after V lost 7 bases and J lost 9 bases. Germline CDR1 is MNHEY and CDR2 is SVGAGI. The CDR3 is made up of 15 amino acids. Here the CDR3 reads CASTPLAGGPSEQFF. The CDR3 DNA reads as TGTGCCAGCACCCCACTAGCGGGAGGGCCAAGTGAGCAGTTCTTC.

V is TRBV18 and J is TRBJ1-1; D is unresolved. Per germline, CDR1 KGHSH and CDR2 LQKENI. V lost 1 base and J lost 5, with 8 bases in between. The length of the CDR3 is 13 residues. For the CDR3, the DNA is TGTGCCAGCTCACCACAACTCGGGACTGAAGCTTTCTTT. Amino acids: CASSPQLGTEAFF. The full variable domain, its missing parts supplied by reference TRBV18 and TRBJ1-1, is NAGVMQNPRHLVRRRGQEARLRCSPMKGHSHVYWYRQLPEEGLKFMVYLQKENIIDESGMPKERFSAEFPKEGPSILRIQQVVRGDSAAYFCASSPQLGTEAFFGQGTRLTVV.

The chain employs TRBV18 and TRBJ1-1; D uncertain. This CDR3 has 13 amino acids. V dropped 1 base and J dropped 5 bases, with 8 bases sitting between them. Germline lookup yields CDR1 KGHSH and CDR2 LQKENI. Here the CDR3 DNA reads TGTGCCAGCTCACCACTGGTGGGGACTGAAGCTTTCTTT. Its translation is CASSPLVGTEAFF.

Here the CDR3 DNA reads TGTGCCAGCAGGGGACAGGGGGCTATTGAGACCCAGTACTTC. It translates to CASRGQGAIETQYF. The chain combines TRBV5-4 with TRBJ2-5, with 12 nucleotides matching TRBD1. There are 14 residues in the CDR3. CDR1 is SGHNT and CDR2 is YYREEE in the germline V gene (reference sequence). With 5 bases clipped from V and 5 bases from J, the junction kept 4 bases outside the gene matches.

The chain is built from TRBV27 and TRBJ2-7; D is tentatively TRBD1 or TRBD2 (5 bases each). Germline CDR1 and CDR2: MNHEY and SMNVEV (reference sequence). V lost 6 bases to trimming and J lost 0 bases, with 9 bases between them. CDR3 size: 13 residues. DNA for the CDR3: TGTGCCAGCAGATCAGGGAGCTCCTACGAGCAGTACTTC. It encodes CASRSGSSYEQYF.

This chain links TRBV7-9 with TRBJ1-2; maybe TRBD1 (6 bases). This CDR3 contains 13 residues. Trimming removed 5 bases from V and 5 bases from J, with 12 bases in between. The germline CDR1 and CDR2 sequences are SEHNR and FQNEAQ (reference sequence). CDR3 sequence (DNA): TGTGCCAGCAGCCTCGGACAGAGTTATGGCTACACCTTC. It specifies CASSLGQSYGYTF.

The V and J genes are TRBV7-3 and TRBJ1-2; TRBD1 matches 7 bases. Germline V CDR1 and CDR2: SGHTA, FQGTGA. V lost 2 bases, J lost 5 bases, and 8 bases stayed unmatched. The CDR3 length is 15 residues. The CDR3 bases are TGTGCCAGCAGCTTAGGAGACAGGGCTCTTTATGGCTACACCTTC. Translation gives CASSLGDRALYGYTF.

The genes are TRBV11-2 and TRBJ2-7, with D unresolved. CDR3 size: 14 residues. The V gene's germline CDR1 is SGHAT and CDR2 FQNNGV. V was pared by 6 bases and J by 0 bases, with 12 bases between. The CDR3 is CASRVEHFSYEQYF. The CDR3 DNA reads as TGTGCCAGCAGGGTGGAACACTTCTCCTACGAGCAGTACTTC.

Comments on this clone: Distinct nucleotide sequences in the sample also encode this CDR3. This chain uses TRBV5-6 with TRBJ2-3, with 7 bases matching TRBD1. The ends lost 0 bases at V and 5 bases at J; junction bases unmatched: 9. The CDR3 is made up of 16 amino acids. Per the germline V gene, CDR1 is SGHDT and CDR2 is YYEEEE. For the CDR3, the DNA is TGTGCCAGCAGCTTGGATAAGGACAGGATTAGAGATACGCAGTATTTT. This sequence encodes CASSLDKDRIRDTQYF.

The chain recombines TRBV25-1 with TRBJ2-3, with 7 bases matching TRBD1. The length of the CDR3 is 16 residues. The V gene end was trimmed by 3 bases and the J gene end by 1 base; junction bases not matched to a gene: 7. Looked up from germline, CDR1 is MGHDK and CDR2 is SYGVNS. The CDR3 sequence: CASSDTQGPGTDTQYF. Here the CDR3 DNA reads TGTGCCAGCAGTGACACACAGGGGCCCGGCACAGATACGCAGTATTTT.

This rearrangement joins TRBV18 to TRBJ1-3, with no clear D. CDR3 length equals 13 residues. Trimming removed 2 bases from V and 2 bases from J, with 4 bases in between. Germline lookup yields CDR1 KGHSH and CDR2 LQKENI. CDR3 amino acids: CASSPGAGNTIYF. The DNA for the CDR3 is TGTGCCAGCTCACCAGGGGCTGGAAACACCATATATTTT.

The CDR3 DNA reads as TGTGCCAGCAGCTTAGACACCCACATGAATGAAAAACTGTTTTTT. Its translation is CASSLDTHMNEKLFF. The chain joins TRBV11-1 to TRBJ1-4; D unclear. The CDR3 runs 15 residues. V shed 1 base and J shed 5 bases, with 11 bases lying between them. Germline lookup yields CDR1 SGHAT and CDR2 FQDESV (reference sequence).

This chain joins TRBV7-8 and TRBJ2-5; no firm D call. The germline V and J ends were trimmed by 6 bases and 0 bases, with 5 bases remaining between them. Germline values: CDR1 SGHVS, CDR2 FQNEAQ. The CDR3 runs 12 residues. CDR3: CASRGYQETQYF. The CDR3 nucleotides are TGTGCCAGCAGGGGTTACCAAGAGACCCAGTACTTC.

The J gene is TRBJ2-4, the V gene TRBV5-1; 12 bases fit TRBD1. The CDR3 spans 20 residues. The V gene's germline CDR1 is SGHRS and CDR2 YFSETQ. With V trimmed by 2 bases and J by 0 bases, 12 bases remained unmatched. The CDR3 DNA follows: TGCGCCAGCAGCTTCCGAGCCGGGACAGGGGGCGTTTCAGCCAAAAACATTCAGTACTTC. Amino acid sequence: CASSFRAGTGGVSAKNIQYF.

The chain couples TRBV28 to TRBJ2-3, with unresolved D. Germline CDR1 reads MDHEN; CDR2 reads SYDVKM. The V end lost 6 bases, the J end lost 0 bases, and 16 bases lay between the germline ends. CDR3 size: 16 residues. The CDR3 DNA reads as TGTGCCAGCAGCCCCGGGTATTCCCTAAGCACAGATACGCAGTATTTT. The encoded protein is CASSPGYSLSTDTQYF.

This sequence joins TRBV27 and TRBJ2-4; D ambiguous. This CDR3 has 11 residues. Germline V lookup: CDR1 MNHEY, CDR2 SMNVEV (reference sequence). Trimming removed 8 bases at V and 6 bases at J, with 8 bases between. CDR3 coding DNA: TGTGCCAGCGGGGTCCCAAACATTCAGTACTTC. Residues: CASGVPNIQYF.

The rearrangement uses TRBV6-4 and TRBJ2-2, with D possibly TRBD2 on 5 matching bases. The CDR3 spans 13 residues. V lost 6 bases, J lost 5 bases, and 10 bases lay in between. CDR1 and CDR2 from the germline V gene are MRHNA and SNTAGT. The CDR3 loop is CASRSSGTGELFF. The CDR3 DNA reads as TGTGCCAGCAGGAGCAGCGGAACCGGGGAGCTGTTTTTT.

This clone was detected once. This sequence joins TRBV18 and TRBJ2-2, with 9 bases matching TRBD1. The length of the CDR3 is 16 residues. CDR1 is KGHSH, CDR2 LQKENI, per germline. Trimming at V came to 4 bases and at J to 0 bases, leaving 3 bases not matched to a gene. CDR3 amino acids: CASSLQGAPNTGELFF. The CDR3 DNA reads TGTGCCAGCTCACTACAGGGGGCTCCGAACACCGGGGAGCTGTTTTTT.

The rearrangement joins TRBV2 to TRBJ2-7; 7 bases agree with TRBD2. This CDR3 is built from 14 residues. J lost 0 bases, V lost 10 bases, and 9 bases had no gene match. Germline values: CDR1 SNHLY, CDR2 FYNNEI. CDR3 amino acids: CATAPGGSSYEQYF. The CDR3 DNA follows: TGTGCCACTGCACCCGGCGGGAGCTCCTACGAGCAGTACTTC.

The rearrangement uses TRBV10-3 and TRBJ2-1, with TRBD2 matching 10 bases. Looked up from germline, CDR1 is ENHRY and CDR2 is SYGVKD. The CDR3 has 16 residues. Trimming at V came to 8 bases and at J to 7 bases, leaving 14 bases not matched to a gene. The CDR3 coding sequence is TGTGCCATCTCCCCCGCAGCTAGCGGGAGTCGGAATGAGCAGTTCTTC. It specifies CAISPAASGSRNEQFF.

This chain links TRBV10-2 with TRBJ2-3, with D tentatively TRBD1 (5 bases). In germline, CDR1 is WSHSY, CDR2 SAAADI. V dropped 2 bases and J dropped 4 bases, with 16 bases sitting between them. The CDR3 spans 16 residues. CDR3 protein: CASSEVQVLGADTQYF. CDR3 in DNA: TGCGCCAGCAGTGAGGTCCAGGTCCTAGGGGCAGATACGCAGTATTTT.

The chain recombines TRBV5-1 with TRBJ1-1; D is possibly TRBD1 (6 bases). Germline CDR1 reads SGHRS; CDR2 reads YFSETQ. V was shortened by 7 bases and J by 3 bases, with 19 bases between the two germline ends. The CDR3 spans 15 residues. The DNA for the CDR3 is TGCGCCAGCCGCAAAACAGGGCCGGGGGACACTGAAGCTTTCTTT. Amino acids: CASRKTGPGDTEAFF.

The genes are TRBV25-1 and TRBJ1-5, with D unresolved. In germline, CDR1 is MGHDK, CDR2 SYGVNS. The CDR3 sequence is 14 residues long. V was trimmed by 7 bases and J by 7 bases, leaving 17 bases between them. CDR3 in amino acids: CASTTGVGQQPQHF. The CDR3 DNA follows: TGTGCCAGCACCACTGGGGTGGGCCAACAGCCCCAGCATTTT. The complete variable domain, with remaining parts taken from reference TRBV25-1 and TRBJ1-5, reads EADIYQTPRYLVIGTGKKITLECSQTMGHDKMYWYQQDPGMELHLIHYSYGVNSTEKGDLSSESTVSRIRTEHFPLTLESARPSHTSQYLCASTTGVGQQPQHFGDGTRLSIL.

The genes are TRBV9 and TRBJ2-7; TRBD2 matches 12 bases. CDR1 and CDR2 from the germline V gene are SGDLS and YYNGEE. The V segment lost 7 bases and the J segment 4 bases; nucleotides outside the gene matches: 3. This CDR3 spans 13 amino acids. The CDR3 sequence is CASSGTSGYEQYF. The CDR3, as DNA: TGTGCCAGCTCGGGGACTAGCGGGTACGAGCAGTACTTC.

V and J are TRBV5-1 and TRBJ2-5; 8 nucleotides line up with TRBD2. This CDR3 spans 16 amino acids. Germline values: CDR1 SGHRS, CDR2 YFSETQ. With 0 bases clipped from V and 4 bases from J, the junction kept 8 bases outside the gene matches. The CDR3 reads CASSLAPSGPGETQYF. CDR3 sequence (DNA): TGCGCCAGCAGCTTGGCCCCTAGCGGGCCAGGAGAGACCCAGTACTTC.

The chain links TRBV6-1 to TRBJ2-1, with a possible D match to TRBD2 (5 bases). The V end was cut by 1 base, the J end by 10 bases, with 8 bases between. CDR1 MNHNS and CDR2 SASEGT come from the germline V gene. The CDR3 extends over 12 amino acids. The CDR3 nucleotides are TGTGCCAGCAGTGAAGTTAGCGCCGAGCAGTTCTTC. Translating it yields CASSEVSAEQFF.